A selection of T cell receptor beta chains follows, all from one sample in a study of cytomegalovirus exposure and HLA in healthy donors. The method was immunoSEQ multiplex PCR; TCRdb's version includes in-frame clones alone and lacks a portion of them. The sample yields 250,000 or so clones, around 90% seen once. Sequenced material: PBMCs. All receptors come from a woman between 18 and 29 years old in good health and CMV-seronegative. Each CDR3 is given without its conserved first and last residue.

j_gene: TRBJ2-5
v_gene: TRBV6-6
CDR3aa: ASRHWGRGGETQY

j_gene: TRBJ2-3
v_gene: TRBV27
CDR3aa: ASSPRVPSTDTQY

j_gene: TRBJ1-2
v_gene: TRBV7-9
CDR3aa: ASSRSNPAGYGYT

j_gene: TRBJ2-2
v_gene: TRBV5-1
CDR3aa: ASSYSGGAPRNTGELF

j_gene: TRBJ1-5
v_gene: TRBV19
CDR3aa: ASSIGQGLGQPQH

j_gene: TRBJ1-1
v_gene: TRBV12-5
CDR3aa: ASGPARSTPGHPAF

j_gene: TRBJ1-1
v_gene: TRBV5-4
CDR3aa: ASSLGYRMNTEAF

j_gene: TRBJ1-1
v_gene: TRBV30
CDR3aa: AWSLGQGYTEAF

j_gene: TRBJ2-5
v_gene: TRBV11-2
CDR3aa: ASSHSGGALETQY

j_gene: TRBJ2-7
v_gene: TRBV7-9
CDR3aa: ASRSGQGPYEQY

j_gene: TRBJ1-2
v_gene: TRBV5-6
CDR3aa: ASSDGQGSYGYT

j_gene: TRBJ1-1
v_gene: TRBV10-1
CDR3aa: ASAPGQTNTEAF

j_gene: TRBJ1-3
v_gene: TRBV6-1
CDR3aa: ASSESGQGLYTIY

j_gene: TRBJ2-7
v_gene: TRBV5-1
CDR3aa: ASSSPGTGGREQY

j_gene: TRBJ1-2
v_gene: TRBV28
CDR3aa: ASSLTGGGYT

j_gene: TRBJ1-2
v_gene: TRBV2
CDR3aa: ASSERPGQTNYGYT

j_gene: TRBJ2-5
v_gene: TRBV7-9
CDR3aa: ASSSLGETQY

j_gene: TRBJ2-1
v_gene: TRBV29-1
CDR3aa: SVEGPGGGHEQF

j_gene: TRBJ2-5
v_gene: TRBV4-1
CDR3aa: ASSQDEVGGETQY

j_gene: TRBJ2-1
v_gene: TRBV9
CDR3aa: ASSAERSRGYNEQF

j_gene: TRBJ1-1
v_gene: TRBV19
CDR3aa: ASSTLVDTLPQATEAF

j_gene: TRBJ2-7
v_gene: TRBV11-1
CDR3aa: ASSFVAGGQYEQY

j_gene: TRBJ1-6
v_gene: TRBV19
CDR3aa: ASNLDREDPLH

j_gene: TRBJ1-3
v_gene: TRBV7-2
CDR3aa: ASSLSAGTGNTIY

j_gene: TRBJ2-1
v_gene: TRBV4-1
CDR3aa: ASSRGGLVPSYNEQF

j_gene: TRBJ1-5
v_gene: TRBV6-1
CDR3aa: ASSEQHPGQGLDQPQH

j_gene: TRBJ2-1
v_gene: TRBV5-1
CDR3aa: ASSQGGGRLYNEQF

j_gene: TRBJ2-7
v_gene: TRBV7-9
CDR3aa: ASSRDSRPYEQY

j_gene: TRBJ2-3
v_gene: TRBV5-6
CDR3aa: ASTLTSTDTQY

j_gene: TRBJ1-4
v_gene: TRBV5-4
CDR3aa: ASSRDRGEKLF

j_gene: TRBJ1-5
v_gene: TRBV4-1
CDR3aa: ASSLGALGFGNQPQH

j_gene: TRBJ1-6
v_gene: TRBV11-3
CDR3aa: ASSLNTPLH

j_gene: TRBJ1-3
v_gene: TRBV7-9
CDR3aa: ASSLVKGLAGNTIY

j_gene: TRBJ1-4
v_gene: TRBV5-1
CDR3aa: ASSLGPRGNEKLF

j_gene: TRBJ1-2
v_gene: TRBV27
CDR3aa: ASSSPSTANYGYT

j_gene: TRBJ1-6
v_gene: TRBV29-1
CDR3aa: SVGQGYNSPLH

j_gene: TRBJ1-5
v_gene: TRBV27
CDR3aa: ASSLSAGMNQPQH

j_gene: TRBJ1-2
v_gene: TRBV6-1
CDR3aa: ASSEVGQMTYGYT

j_gene: TRBJ2-3
v_gene: TRBV29-1
CDR3aa: SVSSGGDDTQY

j_gene: TRBJ1-1
v_gene: TRBV5-1
CDR3aa: ASSLTGDSSEAF

j_gene: TRBJ1-2
v_gene: TRBV27
CDR3aa: ASSLGQGTGYGYT

j_gene: TRBJ1-1
v_gene: TRBV10-2
CDR3aa: ASSEGGPEAF

j_gene: TRBJ1-1
v_gene: TRBV5-1
CDR3aa: ASSLGWGETEAF

j_gene: TRBJ2-4
v_gene: TRBV19
CDR3aa: ASRDLLAGAGKNIQY

j_gene: TRBJ1-5
v_gene: TRBV4-1
CDR3aa: ASSQAHLRGNQPQH

j_gene: TRBJ1-2
v_gene: TRBV6-5
CDR3aa: ASSYFQTGTGDGYT

j_gene: TRBJ1-1
v_gene: TRBV27
CDR3aa: ASSYPGKNTEAF

j_gene: TRBJ2-2
v_gene: TRBV28
CDR3aa: ASISGTAYTGELF

j_gene: TRBJ1-1
v_gene: TRBV28
CDR3aa: ASRATEAF

j_gene: TRBJ1-3
v_gene: TRBV14
CDR3aa: ASSQSAGHGNTIY

j_gene: TRBJ2-1
v_gene: TRBV25-1
CDR3aa: ASRTSGGYNEQF

j_gene: TRBJ2-1
v_gene: TRBV7-2
CDR3aa: ASSLGGGDAYNEQF

j_gene: TRBJ1-6
v_gene: TRBV7-9
CDR3aa: ASSTDPDSPLH

j_gene: TRBJ1-1
v_gene: TRBV15
CDR3aa: ATSRDSGTEAF

j_gene: TRBJ2-3
v_gene: TRBV6-4
CDR3aa: ASSDSRGATDTQY